This T cell receptor (beta chain) was observed in a study of shared clonotypes between healthy human individuals. In replicate PCRs of sorted subsets, roughly 190 ng DNA, tens of thousands of T cell genomes, was used. Assay used: immunoSEQ multiplex PCR; TCRdb lists only in-frame clones, some missing. The sample carries approximately 2.5 million clones, around nine tenths recorded once. Notes on this clone: Its target is not known.

Findings and limits, study-wide: Researchers found naive subsets generally carried larger estimated richness than memory subsets.

The TCR sequence derives from a man younger than 35 in good health. Sequencing was done on a sample of naive CD4+ T cells sorted from blood. Subset: CD45RA+ positively selected.

The CDR3 protein is CASSLARSPYEQYF. For the CDR3, the DNA is TGCGCCAGCAGCTTGGCCAGGAGTCCCTACGAGCAGTACTTC. The rearrangement links TRBV5-1 to TRBJ2-7; D not resolved. The CDR3 has 14 amino acids. The V and J ends lost 0 bases and 2 bases respectively, with 9 bases between them. Germline V gene data show CDR1 as SGHRS and CDR2 as YFSETQ. Filled out from reference TRBV5-1 and TRBJ2-7, the complete variable domain reads KAGVTQTPRYLIKTRGQQVTLSCSPISGHRSVSWYQQTPGQGLQFLFEYFSETQRNKGNFPGRFSGRQFSNSRSEMNVSTLELGDSALYLCASSLARSPYEQYFGPGTRLTVT.